These T cell receptor beta chains were read from a single sample in a study of blood T cell repertoires in COVID-19. Sequencing was performed with immunoSEQ multiplex PCR; in TCRdb, only in-frame clones are kept and a portion is missing. The data contain hundreds of thousands of clones, over 75% of them seen just once; the ten biggest clones take up approximately 0.7%. The sequencing input was peripheral blood. The source of these receptors is a human donor in a cohort sampled during active COVID-19. Both conserved end residues are trimmed from each CDR3. D genes are given only for firm matches.

D: TRBD1; V: TRBV7-2; CDR3: ASSLEAGQGAYGYT
D: -; V: TRBV4-1; CDR3: ASSQEGGDYSSYEQY
D: -; V: TRBV6-5; CDR3: ASSPMGFDSEAF
D: TRBD1; V: TRBV4-2; CDR3: ASSQDSRQGGNQPQH
D: TRBD1; V: TRBV28; CDR3: ASRGTARNTIY
D: TRBD1; V: TRBV2; CDR3: ASSPSTGDTEAF
D: -; V: TRBV3-1/TRBV3-2; CDR3: ASSQAGGRNNQPQH
D: -; V: TRBV15; CDR3: ATGRGSYEQY
D: -; V: TRBV6-5; CDR3: ASSYGTWTEAF
D: -; V: TRBV6-2/TRBV6-3; CDR3: ASSYSGGSYEQY
D: -; V: TRBV7-2; CDR3: ASSRVVDSVLGYT
D: TRBD1; V: TRBV5-1; CDR3: ASSSGTGGIYEQY
D: -; V: TRBV7-6; CDR3: ASSPSLADTEAF
D: TRBD1; V: TRBV19; CDR3: ASSDPGQTNEKLF
D: -; V: TRBV7-2; CDR3: ASSLVLKPQH
D: TRBD2; V: TRBV7-9; CDR3: ASSLWVAGGFQSYNEQF
D: -; V: TRBV6-5; CDR3: ASSYSIGQGNYGYT
D: TRBD2; V: TRBV20-1; CDR3: SASTGGLAKNIQY
D: -; V: TRBV3-1/TRBV3-2; CDR3: ASSRRRRVVRAF
D: TRBD2; V: TRBV7-2; CDR3: ASSFWTSGEDTQY
D: -; V: TRBV12-3/TRBV12-4; CDR3: ASSYQLFGELF
D: TRBD1; V: TRBV10-3; CDR3: AISDLGGLGTGRDGYT
D: -; V: TRBV6-5; CDR3: ASSMIGSLGYT
D: -; V: TRBV5-1; CDR3: ASSLVPGRTMNTEAF
D: -; V: TRBV7-2; CDR3: ASSSPTGGGMVGYGYT
D: -; V: TRBV5-8; CDR3: ASSFERVEIRTQY
D: TRBD2; V: TRBV27; CDR3: ASSSGASGGGEQY
D: TRBD2; V: TRBV5-1; CDR3: ASSGSGGAGNEQF
D: -; V: TRBV19; CDR3: ASSIAWGPNQPQH
D: -; V: TRBV28; CDR3: ASNEGDYGYT
D: TRBD2; V: TRBV24-1; CDR3: ATSEPTSGSTDTQY
D: -; V: TRBV11-2; CDR3: ASSPRLGRGAGELF
D: -; V: TRBV28; CDR3: ASSPLGPGTGELF
D: -; V: TRBV30; CDR3: AWRLRAYNSPLH
D: -; V: TRBV13; CDR3: ASSFSRADYEQY
D: TRBD2; V: TRBV28; CDR3: ASSLGGLGIHYNEQF
D: -; V: TRBV28; CDR3: ASSLQATLRYEQY
D: -; V: TRBV2; CDR3: ASRVGRSYEQY
D: -; V: TRBV24-1; CDR3: ATGPSSYNEQF
D: -; V: TRBV6-4; CDR3: ASREYRENTEAF
D: TRBD1; V: TRBV10-3; CDR3: AIMGQGGTEAF
D: TRBD1; V: TRBV6-6; CDR3: ATQGAGGYT